This TCR beta chain was profiled in a study of regulatory T cells in long-lasting Graves disease. Time point: persistent/refractory GD, antithyroid drugs over 5 years with positive TRAb. The authors made the TCR library using RNA they extracted from PBMCs. Blood from the periphery, approximately 8.5 milliliters in all, was drawn into EDTA tubes. From germline, CDR1 is MNHNS and CDR2 SASEGT. V lost 6 bases and J 6 bases, leaving 11 bases between the germline ends. The CDR3 is made up of 13 amino acids. General study results and limits: Persistent disease samples used TRBV28, TRBJ1-2 and TRBJ2-5 preferentially. Persistent Graves' patients had lower TCR diversity than newly diagnosed ones.

To make TCR beta libraries, researchers used iRepertoire HTBI primers and Arm-PCR of CDR3 regions. Using its own MiXCR run on the multiplex PCR reads, TCRdb lists one record per CDR3 protein. This repertoire shows roughly 470,000 distinct CDR3 sequences, roughly 20% found once; its top ten account for 6.5% to 10%. This clonotype was seen just once. Its specificity is unknown. The sample in question was peripheral blood mononuclear cells (PBMCs), obtained when the disease was refractory, from a patient treated with antithyroid drugs. The rearrangement joins TRBV6-1 to TRBJ2-2; the D is unclear. This receptor was identified in a female donor with Graves disease. The CDR3 spells CASRESGPGELFF. For the CDR3, the DNA is TGTGCCAGCAGGGAGAGTGGGCCCGGGGAGCTGTTTTTT.